This T cell receptor (beta chain) appears in the sequencing data of a study of cytomegalovirus exposure and HLA in healthy donors. Study outcomes and limitations: Most of the TCR beta V segments (in an earlier analysis) were productive either about 87% or about 30% of the time. Both high specificity and high sensitivity reportedly marked the classifier's diagnosis of cytomegalovirus status.

Primers: 60 Vbeta forward and 13 Jbeta reverse. The assay was immunoSEQ multiplex PCR, and TCRdb's table has in-frame clones only and misses some. The sample lists 57,000 or so clones, around three quarters seen once, with 15% to 20% in the top ten. Remarks on this clone: Its antigen is still unknown.

The sample taken for sequencing was PBMCs. The sequence came from a woman aged 55-69 years in good health and CMV-seropositive.

CDR3 amino acids: CASSSQRYSNQPQHF. CDR3 in DNA: TGTGCCAGCAGTTCCCAGCGTTATAGCAATCAGCCCCAGCATTTT. The chain is built from TRBV27 and TRBJ1-5; no clear D gene. The V gene's germline CDR1 is MNHEY and CDR2 SMNVEV (reference sequence). Trimming took 4 bases from V and 0 from J, leaving 10 bases between them. The CDR3 contains 15 residues.